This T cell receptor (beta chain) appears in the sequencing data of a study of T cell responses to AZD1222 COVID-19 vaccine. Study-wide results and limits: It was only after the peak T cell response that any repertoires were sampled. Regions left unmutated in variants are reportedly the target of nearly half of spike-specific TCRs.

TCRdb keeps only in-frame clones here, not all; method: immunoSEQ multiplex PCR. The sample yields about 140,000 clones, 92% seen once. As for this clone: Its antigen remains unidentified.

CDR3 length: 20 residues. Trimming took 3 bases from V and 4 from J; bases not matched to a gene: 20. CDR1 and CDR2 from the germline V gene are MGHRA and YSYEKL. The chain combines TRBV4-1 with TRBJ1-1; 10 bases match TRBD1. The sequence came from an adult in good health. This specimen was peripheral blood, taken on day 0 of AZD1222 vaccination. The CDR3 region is CASSHPYLRDRGPRGTEAFF. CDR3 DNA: TGCGCCAGCAGCCATCCGTACCTCCGGGACAGGGGACCGAGAGGCACTGAAGCTTTCTTT.